This T cell receptor (beta chain) was recovered during a study of relationships among human T cell subsets. From mRNA, alpha and beta CDR3 regions were amplified using semiquantitative ARM-PCR. Exponential amplification used communal superprimers after tagged nested gene-specific primers in ARM-PCR. In TCRdb, the multiplex PCR reads were re-called with MiXCR into one record per CDR3 protein. The table has approximately 4,000 distinct CDR3 sequences, just over 50% seen once. V lost 2 bases to trimming and J lost 5 bases, with 8 bases between them. Per the germline V gene, CDR1 is MNHNS and CDR2 is SASEGT. This CDR3 spans 13 amino acids. General study results and limits: Regulatory and Th2 subsets had few clones over 100 reads, unlike CD8+ cytotoxic cells.

This clonotype appeared a few times. Its antigen is unknown. CD4+CD25-CD294+ Th2 cells were bead-selected for CD294 once CD4+CD56+ natural killer T cells were depleted. The specimen sequenced was CD4+ Th2 cells sorted from blood. This TCR came from a man in his forties or fifties in good health. The chain employs TRBV6-1 and TRBJ2-3; no reliable D call. CDR3 loop: CASSEQDLDTQYF. CDR3 DNA sequence: TGTGCCAGCAGTGAACAGGATTTAGATACGCAGTATTTT.